The T cell receptor beta chain under discussion was sequenced for a study of cytomegalovirus exposure and HLA in healthy donors. Overall study context: Unique TCRs numbering around 85 million, obtained from HLA-typed donors, made up an early data release. Study findings and constraints: No immune exposure information besides CMV serostatus was available. There were a few CMV-associated chains whose specificity for CMV antigens was confirmed in vitro.

With respect to this clone: Antigen unknown.

Each donor was healthy, and each was a bone marrow donor. The study ran its PCR with 60 Vbeta and 13 Jbeta primers. Profiled with immunoSEQ multiplex PCR; TCRdb holds only in-frame clones, not every one. Among about 110,000 clones, 74% were seen once, and the ten largest hold more than 2%. The TCR was taken from a man aged 50-60 years in good health and CMV-seropositive. The specimen sequenced was PBMCs.

The CDR3 DNA follows: TGTGCCAGCAGCAAGACCCCTAGCGGGGGGTGGTACCAAGAGACCCAGTACTTC. This sequence encodes CASSKTPSGGWYQETQYF. The V call is TRBV7-8, the J call TRBJ2-5, with 11 bases fitting TRBD2. Germline V lookup: CDR1 SGHVS, CDR2 FQNEAQ. This CDR3 is built from 18 residues. With V trimmed by 5 bases and J by 0 bases, 11 bases remained unmatched.